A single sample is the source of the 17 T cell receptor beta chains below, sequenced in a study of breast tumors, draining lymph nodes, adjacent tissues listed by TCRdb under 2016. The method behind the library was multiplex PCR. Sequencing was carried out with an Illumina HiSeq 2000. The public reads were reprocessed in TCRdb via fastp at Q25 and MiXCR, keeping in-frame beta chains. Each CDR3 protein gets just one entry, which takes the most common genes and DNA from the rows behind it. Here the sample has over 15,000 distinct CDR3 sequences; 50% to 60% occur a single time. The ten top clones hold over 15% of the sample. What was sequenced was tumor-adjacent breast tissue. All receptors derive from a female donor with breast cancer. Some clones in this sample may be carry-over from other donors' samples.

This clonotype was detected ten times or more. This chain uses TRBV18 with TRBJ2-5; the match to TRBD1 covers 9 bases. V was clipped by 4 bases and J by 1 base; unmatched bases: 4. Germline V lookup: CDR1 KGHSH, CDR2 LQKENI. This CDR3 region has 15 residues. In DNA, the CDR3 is TGTGCCAGCTCACGGGACAGGGCTCTCCAAGAGACCCAGTACTTC. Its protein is CASSRDRALQETQYF.

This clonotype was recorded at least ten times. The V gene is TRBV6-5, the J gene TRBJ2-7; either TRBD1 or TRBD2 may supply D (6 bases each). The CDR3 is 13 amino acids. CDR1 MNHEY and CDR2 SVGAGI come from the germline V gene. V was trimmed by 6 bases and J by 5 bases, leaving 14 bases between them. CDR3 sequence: CASSRGPGDEQYF. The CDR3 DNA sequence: TGTGCCAGCAGCCGGGGGCCCGGAGACGAGCAGTACTTC.

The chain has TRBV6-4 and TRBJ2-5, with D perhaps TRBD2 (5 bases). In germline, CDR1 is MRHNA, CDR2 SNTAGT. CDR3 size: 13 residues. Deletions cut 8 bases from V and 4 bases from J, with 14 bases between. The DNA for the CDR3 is TGTGCCAGCTCTAGGGAGATAGGAGAGACCCAGTACTTC. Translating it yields CASSREIGETQYF.

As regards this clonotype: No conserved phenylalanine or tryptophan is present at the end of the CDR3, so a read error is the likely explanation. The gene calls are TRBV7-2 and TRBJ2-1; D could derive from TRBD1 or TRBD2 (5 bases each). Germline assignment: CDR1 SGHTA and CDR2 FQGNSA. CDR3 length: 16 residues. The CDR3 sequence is CASSLLVLSGGNGQFY. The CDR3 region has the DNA TGTGCCAGCAGCTTATTGGTCCTTTCTGGGGGTAATGGGCAGTTCTAC.

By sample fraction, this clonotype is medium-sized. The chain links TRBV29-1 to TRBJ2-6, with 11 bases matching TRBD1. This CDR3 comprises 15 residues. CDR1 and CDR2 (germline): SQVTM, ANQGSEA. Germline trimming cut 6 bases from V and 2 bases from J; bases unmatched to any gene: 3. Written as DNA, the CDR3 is TGCAGCGTCAGGACAGGGGGCGCTGGGGCCAACGTCCTGACTTTC. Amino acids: CSVRTGGAGANVLTF.

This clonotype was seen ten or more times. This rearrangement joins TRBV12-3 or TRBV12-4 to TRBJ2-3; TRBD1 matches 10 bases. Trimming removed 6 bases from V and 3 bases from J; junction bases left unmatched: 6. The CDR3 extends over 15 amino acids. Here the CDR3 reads CASSWGQGSTDTQYF. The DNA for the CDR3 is TGTGCCAGCAGCTGGGGACAGGGGAGTACAGATACGCAGTATTTT.

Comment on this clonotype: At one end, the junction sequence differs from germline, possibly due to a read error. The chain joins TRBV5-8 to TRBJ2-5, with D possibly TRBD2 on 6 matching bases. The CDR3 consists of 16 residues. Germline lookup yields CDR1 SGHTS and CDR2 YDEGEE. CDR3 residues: CATFRGPEGLQEAQYF. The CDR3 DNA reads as TGTGCCACCTTCCGGGGACCGGAGGGCCTACAAGAGGCCCAGTACTTC.

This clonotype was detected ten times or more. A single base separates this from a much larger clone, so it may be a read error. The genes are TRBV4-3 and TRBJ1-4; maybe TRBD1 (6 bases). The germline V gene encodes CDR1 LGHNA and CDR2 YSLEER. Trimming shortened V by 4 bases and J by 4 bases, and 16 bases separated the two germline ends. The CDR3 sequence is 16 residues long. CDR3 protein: CASSRRAGQGNEKLFF. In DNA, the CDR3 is TGCGCCAGCAGCCGAAGAGCGGGACAAGGTAATGAAAAACTGTTTTTT.

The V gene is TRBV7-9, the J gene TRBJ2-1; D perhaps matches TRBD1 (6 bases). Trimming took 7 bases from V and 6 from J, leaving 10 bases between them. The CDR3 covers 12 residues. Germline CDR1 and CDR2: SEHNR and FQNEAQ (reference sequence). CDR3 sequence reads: CASTPDSNEQFF. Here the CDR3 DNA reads TGTGCCAGCACCCCGGACAGCAATGAGCAGTTCTTC.

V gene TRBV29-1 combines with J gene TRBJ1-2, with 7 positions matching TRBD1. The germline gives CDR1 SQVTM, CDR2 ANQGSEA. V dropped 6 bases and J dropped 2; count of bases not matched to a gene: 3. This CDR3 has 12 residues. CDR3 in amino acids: CSVRQGNYGYTF. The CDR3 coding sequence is TGCAGCGTCCGACAGGGCAACTATGGCTACACCTTC.

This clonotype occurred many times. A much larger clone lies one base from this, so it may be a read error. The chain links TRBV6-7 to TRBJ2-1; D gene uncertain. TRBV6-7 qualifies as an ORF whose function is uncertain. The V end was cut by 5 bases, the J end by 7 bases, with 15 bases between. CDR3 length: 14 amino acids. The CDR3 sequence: CASSHSRTENEQFF. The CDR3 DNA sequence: TGTGCCAGCAGTCATTCCCGCACAGAAAATGAGCAGTTCTTC.

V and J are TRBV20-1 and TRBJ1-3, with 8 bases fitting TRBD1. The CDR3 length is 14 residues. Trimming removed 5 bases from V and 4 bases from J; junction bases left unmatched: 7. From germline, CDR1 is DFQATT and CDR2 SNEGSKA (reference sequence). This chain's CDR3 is CSAPGQGEGNTIYF. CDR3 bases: TGCAGTGCTCCCGGACAGGGCGAGGGAAACACCATATATTTT.

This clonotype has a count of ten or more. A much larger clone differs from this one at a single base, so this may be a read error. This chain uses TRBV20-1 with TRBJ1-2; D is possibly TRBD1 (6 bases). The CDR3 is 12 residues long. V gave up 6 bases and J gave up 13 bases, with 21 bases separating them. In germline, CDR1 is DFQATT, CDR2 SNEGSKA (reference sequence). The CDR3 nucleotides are TGCAGTGCCCCCGATCCAGGGGTTTTCTCCACCTTC. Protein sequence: CSAPDPGVFSTF.

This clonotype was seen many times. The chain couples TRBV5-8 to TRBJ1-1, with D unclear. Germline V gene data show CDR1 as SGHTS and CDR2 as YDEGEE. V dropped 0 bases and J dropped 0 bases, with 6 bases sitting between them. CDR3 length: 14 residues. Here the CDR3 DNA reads TGTGCCAGCAGCTTGGCCGGGATGAACACTGAAGCTTTCTTT. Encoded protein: CASSLAGMNTEAFF.

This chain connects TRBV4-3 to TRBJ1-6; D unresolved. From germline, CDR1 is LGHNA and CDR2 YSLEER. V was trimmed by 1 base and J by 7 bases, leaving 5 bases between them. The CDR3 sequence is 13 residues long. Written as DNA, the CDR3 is TGCGCCAGCAGCCAAGGGGCGAATTCACCCCTCCACTTT. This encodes CASSQGANSPLHF.

The CDR3: CATSQGNEKLFF. CDR3 DNA: TGTGCCACTAGTCAAGGAAATGAAAAACTGTTTTTT. The chain recombines TRBV24-1 with TRBJ1-4; the D is unclear. Trimming left V 10 bases short and J 5 bases short, with 10 bases between. This CDR3 region has 12 residues. Germline V gene lookup returns CDR1 KGHDR and CDR2 SFDVKD.

CDR3 sequence reads: CAITPEGRFTEAFF. CDR3 DNA sequence: TGTGCCATCACCCCGGAGGGGAGGTTTACTGAAGCTTTCTTT. The rearrangement uses TRBV10-3 and TRBJ1-1; TRBD1 is a possible D gene (5 bases). Germline V gene sequence: CDR1 ENHRY, CDR2 SYGVKD. The CDR3 loop spans 14 amino acids. V gave up 7 bases and J gave up 5 bases, with 17 bases separating them.